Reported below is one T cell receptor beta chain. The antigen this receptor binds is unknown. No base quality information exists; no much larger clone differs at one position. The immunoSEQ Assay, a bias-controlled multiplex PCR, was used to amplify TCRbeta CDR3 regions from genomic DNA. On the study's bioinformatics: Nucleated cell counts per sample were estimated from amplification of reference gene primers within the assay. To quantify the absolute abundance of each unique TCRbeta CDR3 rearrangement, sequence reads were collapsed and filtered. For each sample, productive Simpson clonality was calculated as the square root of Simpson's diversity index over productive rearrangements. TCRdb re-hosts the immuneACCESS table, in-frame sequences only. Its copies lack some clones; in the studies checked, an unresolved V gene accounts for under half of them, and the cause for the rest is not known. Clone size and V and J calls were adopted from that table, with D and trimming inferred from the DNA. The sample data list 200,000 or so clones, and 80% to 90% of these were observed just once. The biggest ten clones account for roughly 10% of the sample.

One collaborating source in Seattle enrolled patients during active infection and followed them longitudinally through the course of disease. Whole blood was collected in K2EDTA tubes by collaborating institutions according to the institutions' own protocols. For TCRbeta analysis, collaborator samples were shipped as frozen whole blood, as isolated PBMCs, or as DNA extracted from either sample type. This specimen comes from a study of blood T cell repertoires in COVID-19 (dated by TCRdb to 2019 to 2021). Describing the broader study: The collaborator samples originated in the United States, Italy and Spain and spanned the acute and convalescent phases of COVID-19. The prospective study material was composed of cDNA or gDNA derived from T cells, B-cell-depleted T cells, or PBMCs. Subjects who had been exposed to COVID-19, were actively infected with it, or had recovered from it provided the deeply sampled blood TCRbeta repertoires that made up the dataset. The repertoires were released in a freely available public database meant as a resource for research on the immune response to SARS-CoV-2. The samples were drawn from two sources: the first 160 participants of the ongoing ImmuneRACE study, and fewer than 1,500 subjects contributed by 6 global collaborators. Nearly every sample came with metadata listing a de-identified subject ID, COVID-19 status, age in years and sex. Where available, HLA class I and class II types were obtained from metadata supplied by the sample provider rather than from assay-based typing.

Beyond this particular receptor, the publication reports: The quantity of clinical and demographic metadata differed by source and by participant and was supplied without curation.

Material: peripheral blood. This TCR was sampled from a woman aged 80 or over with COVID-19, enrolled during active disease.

In nucleotide form, the sequence is TGTGCCAGCAGCCTCATCGGGGGAAACTATGGCTACACCTTC. This codes for CASSLIGGNYGYTF. The chain is encoded by TRBV7-2 joined to TRBJ1-2, with TRBD1 tentatively as D gene (5 bases match). Via the germline V gene, CDR1 is SGHTA and CDR2 FQGNSA. The CDR3 has 14 amino acids, counting the end cysteine and phenylalanine. Only the CDR3 DNA is retained, 42 bases long and in frame from the first base. V drops 5 bases and J drops 2 bases, leaving 12 bases in between.